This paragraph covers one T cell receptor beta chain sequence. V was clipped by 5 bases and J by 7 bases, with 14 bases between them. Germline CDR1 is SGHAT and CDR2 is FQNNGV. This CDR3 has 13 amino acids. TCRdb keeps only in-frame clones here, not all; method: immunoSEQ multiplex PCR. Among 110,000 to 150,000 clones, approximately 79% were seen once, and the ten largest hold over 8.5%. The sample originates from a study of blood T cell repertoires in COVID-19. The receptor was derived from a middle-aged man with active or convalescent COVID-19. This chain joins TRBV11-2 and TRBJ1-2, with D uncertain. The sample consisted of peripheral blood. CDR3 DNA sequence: TGTGCCAGCAGCGCACCTCCAGGAACTGGCTACACCTTC. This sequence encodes CASSAPPGTGYTF.